This TCR beta chain was obtained from a study of early T cells in non-severe SARS-CoV-2 infection. About the research overall: Sequenced bulk RNA came from whole blood that was unsorted, and chains were unpaired.

Unique molecular identifiers were affixed to single, distinct cDNA molecules. TCRdb processed the 5' RACE reads anew with MiXCR; each CDR3 protein has one entry. The sample lists about 80,000 distinct CDR3 sequences, around 5% occurring once. This clonotype has a handful of counts. Its matching antigen is unknown. The study, taken as a whole, reports: Anti-spike CD8 responses were favored by VDJdb matching, which missed private and CD4 specificities.

Germline CDR1 and CDR2: KGHSH and LQKENI. Germline trimming cut 5 bases from V and 3 bases from J; bases unmatched to any gene: 2. CDR3 length: 14 amino acids. This chain links TRBV18 with TRBJ1-1; the match to TRBD1 covers 11 bases. The specimen comprised whole blood, sampled at baseline. The receptor was derived from an adult who was a healthcare worker with PCR-confirmed SARS-CoV-2 infection or an uninfected control (not recorded which). CDR3 residues: CASSGQGADTEAFF. DNA for the CDR3: TGTGCCAGCTCAGGACAGGGGGCTGACACTGAAGCTTTCTTT.